This T cell receptor beta chain was profiled in a study of blood T cell repertoires in COVID-19. As originally analysed: Using reference gene primer amplification, nucleated cell counts were estimated. Method: immunoSEQ multiplex PCR; TCRdb's copy keeps in-frame clones and lacks some. The V and J calls and clone size are taken from that table; D and trimming were inferred from the DNA. The data hold a few hundred thousand clones, with more than 75% observed a single time. CDR1 and CDR2 (germline): LGHNT, FRNRAP. CDR3 size: 14 residues. Trimming cost V 6 bases and J 6 bases; bases outside gene matches: 10.

The sequence derives from a man aged 55 to 70 who had recovered from COVID-19. The chain joins TRBV12-5 to TRBJ2-7, with 8 bases identical to TRBD1. The specimen sequenced was peripheral blood. The CDR3 bases are TGTGCTAGTGGGCCCGGACAGGGTTTGGGCGAGCAGTACTTC. Residues: CASGPGQGLGEQYF.